This T cell receptor beta chain was recovered during a study of blood T cell repertoires in COVID-19. As for the study in general: Samples representing acute and convalescent COVID-19 were sourced from the United States, Italy and Spain. T cells, B-cell-depleted T cells, or PBMCs provided the cDNA or gDNA that served as material.

As originally analysed: For nucleated cells, counts were estimated from reference gene primer amplification. TCRdb's table, derived via immunoSEQ multiplex PCR, lists solely in-frame clones and lacks some. V and J calls and clone size are given by that table; D and trimming were obtained from the DNA. The table includes some 250,000 clones, roughly 87% detected once. The ends were cut back, 3 bases at V and 0 bases at J, with 14 bases in the middle. The CDR3 contains 16 residues. In germline, CDR1 is MNHEY, CDR2 SMNVEV (reference sequence). This sequence was found in a woman between 25 and 40 years old with acute or convalescent COVID-19. The specimen was peripheral blood. The chain joins TRBV27 to TRBJ1-1, with D tentatively TRBD1 (6 bases). The CDR3 DNA follows: TGTGCCAGCAGTTTTGGGGGCTGGCGTTTGAACACTGAAGCTTTCTTT. Translation gives CASSFGGWRLNTEAFF.